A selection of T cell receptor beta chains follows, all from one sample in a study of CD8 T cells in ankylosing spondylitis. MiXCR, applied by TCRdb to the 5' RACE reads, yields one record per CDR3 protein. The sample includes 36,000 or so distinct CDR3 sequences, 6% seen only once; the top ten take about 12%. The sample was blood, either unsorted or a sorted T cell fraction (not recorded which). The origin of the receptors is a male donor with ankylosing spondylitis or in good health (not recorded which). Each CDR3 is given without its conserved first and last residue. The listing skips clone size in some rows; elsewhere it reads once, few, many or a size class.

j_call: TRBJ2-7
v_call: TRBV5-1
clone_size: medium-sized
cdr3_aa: ASSPTGAYEQY

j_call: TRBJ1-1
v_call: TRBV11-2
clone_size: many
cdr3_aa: ASSFSRAAMNTEAF

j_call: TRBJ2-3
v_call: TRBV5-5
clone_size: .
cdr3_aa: ASGPDGGTDTQY

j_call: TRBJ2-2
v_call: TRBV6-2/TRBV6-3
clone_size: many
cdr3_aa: ASTRPGGSGGPRGTGELF

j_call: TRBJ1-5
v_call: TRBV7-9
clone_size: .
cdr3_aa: ASSLEKYQPQH

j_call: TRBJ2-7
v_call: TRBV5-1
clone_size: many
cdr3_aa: ASSWRTGSSYEQY

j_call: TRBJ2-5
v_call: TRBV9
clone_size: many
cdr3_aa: ASSVYGGETQY

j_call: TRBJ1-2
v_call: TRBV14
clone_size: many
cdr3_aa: ASSRQGVGYT

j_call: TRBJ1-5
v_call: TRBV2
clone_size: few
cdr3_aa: ASSDLRGQPQH

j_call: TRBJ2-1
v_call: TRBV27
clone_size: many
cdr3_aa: ASSPQVAATYNEQF

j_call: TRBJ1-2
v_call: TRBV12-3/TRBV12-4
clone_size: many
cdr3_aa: ASSSRQAYGYT

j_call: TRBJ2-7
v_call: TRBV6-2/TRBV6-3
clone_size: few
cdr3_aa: ASSYSTEQY

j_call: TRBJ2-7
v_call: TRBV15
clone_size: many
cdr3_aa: ATSRDGKGYEQY

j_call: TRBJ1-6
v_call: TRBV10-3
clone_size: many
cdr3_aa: AIQGGSKNSPLH